This passage covers 11 T cell receptor beta chains from one sample sequenced in a study of blood T cell repertoires in COVID-19. Produced via immunoSEQ multiplex PCR; TCRdb's table is partial and in-frame only. Counted here are around 26,000 clones, 87% occurring once; the ten biggest clones make up less than 20%. The material sequenced was peripheral blood. The source is a human donor in a cohort sampled during active COVID-19.

The chain uses TRBV7-9 and TRBJ1-6, with TRBD1 matching 8 bases. Trimming took 5 bases from V and 10 from J; bases not matched to a gene: 7. This CDR3 is built from 14 residues. Germline assignment: CDR1 SEHNR and CDR2 FQNEAQ (reference sequence). In DNA form, the CDR3 reads TGTGCCAGCAGCCTACGGACAGGGATCTCACCCCTCCACTTT. Encoded protein: CASSLRTGISPLHF.

The chain carries TRBV6-2 or TRBV6-3 and TRBJ1-2; possible D gene TRBD1, 5 bases. Trimming pared 2 bases from V and 4 bases from J, leaving 8 bases between. CDR1 and CDR2 (germline): MNHEY, SVGEGT. CDR3 size: 13 residues. The CDR3 sequence: CASSYKGSYGYTF. The CDR3 coding sequence is TGTGCCAGCAGTTACAAGGGGTCCTATGGCTACACCTTC.

This sequence joins TRBV10-3 and TRBJ2-7, with 10 bases fitting TRBD2. The CDR3 covers 15 residues. Germline V lookup: CDR1 ENHRY, CDR2 SYGVKD. V dropped 6 bases and J dropped 0; count of bases not matched to a gene: 5. CDR3 in amino acids: CAISFGLADSYEQYF. CDR3 sequence (DNA): TGTGCCATCAGCTTTGGACTAGCGGACTCCTACGAGCAGTACTTC.

The J gene is TRBJ1-4, the V gene TRBV5-1; D perhaps matches TRBD1 (5 bases). The CDR3 is 14 residues long. The V end lost 0 bases, the J end lost 8 bases, and 11 bases lay between the germline ends. Germline CDR1 is SGHRS and CDR2 is YFSETQ. The CDR3, as DNA: TGCGCCAGCAGCTTGGTCACAGGCTCCGAAAAACTGTTTTTT. Its translation: CASSLVTGSEKLFF.

The V call is TRBV7-3, the J call TRBJ1-1; a weak D match, TRBD1 (6 bases). Germline V gene sequence: CDR1 SGHTA, CDR2 FQGTGA. This CDR3 is 15 amino acids long. Trimming took 5 bases from V and 1 from J, leaving 14 bases between them. This CDR3 reads CASSLGRDKNTEAFF. DNA for the CDR3: TGTGCCAGCAGCCTAGGTAGGGACAAGAACACTGAAGCTTTCTTT.

This clone was seen just once. The genes are TRBV27 and TRBJ1-2, with D maybe TRBD1 (6 bases). V was clipped by 3 bases and J by 7 bases, with 12 bases between them. The germline V gene encodes CDR1 MNHEY and CDR2 SMNVEV (reference sequence). The CDR3 length is 13 residues. The CDR3, as DNA: TGTGCCAGCAGTTTCCGGGGGGCTCGTGGCTACACCTTC. This codes for CASSFRGARGYTF.

The chain has TRBV6-5 and TRBJ1-6; D possibly corresponds to TRBD1 (6 bases). The CDR3 runs 14 residues. From germline, CDR1 is MNHEY and CDR2 SVGAGI. V was pared by 5 bases and J by 2 bases, with 7 bases between. The CDR3: CASSRTAYNSPLHF. CDR3 bases: TGTGCCAGCAGTAGGACAGCCTATAATTCACCCCTCCACTTT.

This rearrangement joins TRBV19 to TRBJ1-5; D remains unclear. The CDR3 length is 17 residues. Trimming shortened V by 11 bases and J by 2 bases, and 25 bases separated the two germline ends. Germline V gene sequence: CDR1 LNHDA, CDR2 SQIVND (reference sequence). CDR3 amino acids: CASQAPRAPEGNQPQHF. The CDR3 nucleotides read TGTGCCTCCCAAGCCCCTCGGGCCCCGGAGGGCAATCAGCCCCAGCATTTT.

This clone came up once. The chain combines TRBV25-1 with TRBJ1-1; 11 nucleotides match TRBD1. The germline gives CDR1 MGHDK, CDR2 SYGVNS. CDR3 length: 15 residues. V was clipped by 5 bases and J by 7 bases; unmatched bases: 9. This chain's CDR3 is CASSQQGQGANEAFF. The CDR3 region has the DNA TGTGCCAGCAGTCAGCAAGGACAGGGGGCAAATGAAGCTTTCTTT.

CDR3 region: CASSVDGIRSYEQYF. CDR3 in DNA: TGTGCCAGCAGCGTCGATGGCATACGCTCCTACGAGCAGTACTTC. The rearrangement joins TRBV9 to TRBJ2-7; D unclear. The CDR3 contains 15 residues. V was cut by 2 bases and J by 0 bases, with 12 bases left in between. Germline V gene lookup returns CDR1 SGDLS and CDR2 YYNGEE.

The rearrangement joins TRBV19 to TRBJ1-5, with D tentatively TRBD1 (6 bases). Deletions cut 4 bases from V and 6 bases from J, with 16 bases between. Looked up from germline, CDR1 is LNHDA and CDR2 is SQIVND (reference sequence). CDR3 size: 15 residues. The CDR3 spells CASSTSQAGVQPQHF. CDR3 sequence (DNA): TGTGCCAGTAGTACATCGCAGGCAGGGGTTCAGCCCCAGCATTTT.